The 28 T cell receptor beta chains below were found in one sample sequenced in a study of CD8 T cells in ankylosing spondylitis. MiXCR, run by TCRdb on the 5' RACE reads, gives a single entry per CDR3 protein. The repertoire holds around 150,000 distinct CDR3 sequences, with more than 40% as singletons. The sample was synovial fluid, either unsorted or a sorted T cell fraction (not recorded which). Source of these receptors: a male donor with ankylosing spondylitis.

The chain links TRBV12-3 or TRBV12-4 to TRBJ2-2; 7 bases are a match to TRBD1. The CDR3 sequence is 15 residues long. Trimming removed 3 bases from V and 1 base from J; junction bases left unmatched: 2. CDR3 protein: CASSLGQKNTGELFF. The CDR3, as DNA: TGTGCCAGCAGTTTGGGACAGAAGAACACCGGGGAGCTGTTTTTT.

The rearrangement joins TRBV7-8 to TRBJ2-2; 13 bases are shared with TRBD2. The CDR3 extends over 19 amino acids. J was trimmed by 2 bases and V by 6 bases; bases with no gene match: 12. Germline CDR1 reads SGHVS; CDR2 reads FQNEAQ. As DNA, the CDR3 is TGTGCCAGCAGTCATCTTGCGGGACTAGCGGGGTTAAACACCGGGGAGCTGTTTTTT. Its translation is CASSHLAGLAGLNTGELFF.

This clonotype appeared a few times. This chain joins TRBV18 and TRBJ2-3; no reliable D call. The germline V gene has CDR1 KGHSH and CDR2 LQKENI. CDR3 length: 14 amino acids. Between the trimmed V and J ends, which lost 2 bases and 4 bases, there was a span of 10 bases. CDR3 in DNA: TGTGCCAGCTCACCAATAAGTTCGGCAGATACGCAGTATTTT. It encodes CASSPISSADTQYF.

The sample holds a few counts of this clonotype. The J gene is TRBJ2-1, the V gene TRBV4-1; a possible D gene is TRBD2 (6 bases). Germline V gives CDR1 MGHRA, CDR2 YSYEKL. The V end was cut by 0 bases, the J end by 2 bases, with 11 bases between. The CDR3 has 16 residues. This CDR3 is CASSQEGLAPYNEQFF. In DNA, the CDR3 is TGCGCCAGCAGCCAAGAAGGGCTAGCGCCCTACAATGAGCAGTTCTTC.

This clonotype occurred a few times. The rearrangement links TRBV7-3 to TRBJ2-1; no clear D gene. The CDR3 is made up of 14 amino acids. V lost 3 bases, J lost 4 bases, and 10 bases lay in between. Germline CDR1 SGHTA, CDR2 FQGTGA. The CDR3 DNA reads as TGTGCCAGCAGCTTGGGTTCGGAATACAATGAGCAGTTCTTC. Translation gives CASSLGSEYNEQFF.

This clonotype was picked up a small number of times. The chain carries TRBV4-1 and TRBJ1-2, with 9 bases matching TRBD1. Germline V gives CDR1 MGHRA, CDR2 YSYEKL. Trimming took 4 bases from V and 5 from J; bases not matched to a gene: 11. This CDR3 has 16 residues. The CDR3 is CASSRQKGTGPYGYTF. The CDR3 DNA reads TGCGCCAGCAGCCGACAGAAGGGGACAGGGCCATATGGCTACACCTTC.

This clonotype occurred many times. Here the CDR3 DNA reads TGCGCCAGCAGCTTGGGGACAGGGGTCGTCTACGAGCAGTACTTC. This sequence encodes CASSLGTGVVYEQYF. The chain carries TRBV5-1 and TRBJ2-7; TRBD1 matches 9 bases. With V trimmed by 0 bases and J by 3 bases, 4 bases remained unmatched. Germline-derived CDR1 and CDR2 are SGHRS and YFSETQ. This CDR3 region has 15 residues.

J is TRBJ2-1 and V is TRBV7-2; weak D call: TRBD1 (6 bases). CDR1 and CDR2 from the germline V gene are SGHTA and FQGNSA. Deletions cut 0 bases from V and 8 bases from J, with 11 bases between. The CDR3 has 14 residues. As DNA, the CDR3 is TGTGCCAGCAGCTTAGCAGGGCAGGGGTATGAGCAGTTCTTC. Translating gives CASSLAGQGYEQFF.

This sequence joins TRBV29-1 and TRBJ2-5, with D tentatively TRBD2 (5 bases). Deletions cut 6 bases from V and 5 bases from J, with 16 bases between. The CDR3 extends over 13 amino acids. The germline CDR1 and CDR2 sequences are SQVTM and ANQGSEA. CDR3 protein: CSVDGLLPETQYF. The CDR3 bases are TGCAGCGTGGACGGACTCCTTCCGGAGACCCAGTACTTC.

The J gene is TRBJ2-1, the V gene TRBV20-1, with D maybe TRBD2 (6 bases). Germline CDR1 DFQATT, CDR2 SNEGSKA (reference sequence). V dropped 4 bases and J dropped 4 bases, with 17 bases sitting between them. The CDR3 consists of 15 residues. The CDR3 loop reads CSATRGLAEYNEQFF. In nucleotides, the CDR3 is TGCAGTGCTACCCGAGGTTTAGCGGAGTACAATGAGCAGTTCTTC.

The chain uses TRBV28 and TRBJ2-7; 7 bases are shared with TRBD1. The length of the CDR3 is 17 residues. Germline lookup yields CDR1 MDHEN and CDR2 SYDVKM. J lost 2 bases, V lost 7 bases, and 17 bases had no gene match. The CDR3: CASTDRELTLDPYEQYF. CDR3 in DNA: TGTGCCAGCACTGACAGGGAGTTGACTCTAGATCCCTACGAGCAGTACTTC.

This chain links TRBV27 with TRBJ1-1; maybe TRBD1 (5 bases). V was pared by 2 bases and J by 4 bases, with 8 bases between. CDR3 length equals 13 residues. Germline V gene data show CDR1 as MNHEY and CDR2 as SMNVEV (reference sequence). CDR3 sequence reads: CASSLRGFTEAFF. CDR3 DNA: TGTGCCAGCAGTTTACGGGGGTTCACTGAAGCTTTCTTT.

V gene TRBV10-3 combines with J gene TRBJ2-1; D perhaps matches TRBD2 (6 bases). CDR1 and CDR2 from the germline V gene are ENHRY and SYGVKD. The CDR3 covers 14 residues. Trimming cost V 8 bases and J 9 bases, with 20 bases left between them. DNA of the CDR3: TGTGCCATCTCTCAGAGTCCGGGAGACCCTGAGCAGTTCTTC. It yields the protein CAISQSPGDPEQFF.

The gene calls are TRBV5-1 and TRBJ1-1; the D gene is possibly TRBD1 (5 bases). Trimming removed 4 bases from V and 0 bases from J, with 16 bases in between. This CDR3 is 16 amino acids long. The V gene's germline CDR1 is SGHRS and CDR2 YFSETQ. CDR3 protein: CASSQIQWGLNTEAFF. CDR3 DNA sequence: TGCGCCAGCAGCCAAATCCAATGGGGACTGAACACTGAAGCTTTCTTT.

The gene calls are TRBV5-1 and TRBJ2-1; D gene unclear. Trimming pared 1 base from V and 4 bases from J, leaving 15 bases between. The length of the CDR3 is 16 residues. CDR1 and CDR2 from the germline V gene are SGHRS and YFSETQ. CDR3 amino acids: CASSLSAFTSYNEQFF. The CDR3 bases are TGCGCCAGCAGCTTGTCAGCCTTTACTTCTTACAATGAGCAGTTCTTC.

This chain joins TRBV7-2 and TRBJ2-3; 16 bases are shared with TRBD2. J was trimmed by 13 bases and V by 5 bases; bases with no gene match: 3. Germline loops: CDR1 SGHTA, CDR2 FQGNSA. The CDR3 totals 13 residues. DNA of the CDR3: TGTGCCAGCAGCCCCGGGACTAGCGGGAGGGAGTATTTT. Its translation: CASSPGTSGREYF.

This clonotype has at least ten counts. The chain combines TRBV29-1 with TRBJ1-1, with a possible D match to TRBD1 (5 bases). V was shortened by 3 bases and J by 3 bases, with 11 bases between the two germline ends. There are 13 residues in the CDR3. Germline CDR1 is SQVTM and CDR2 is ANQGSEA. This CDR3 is CSVEAGLDTEAFF. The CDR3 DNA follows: TGCAGCGTTGAGGCGGGGCTGGACACTGAAGCTTTCTTT.

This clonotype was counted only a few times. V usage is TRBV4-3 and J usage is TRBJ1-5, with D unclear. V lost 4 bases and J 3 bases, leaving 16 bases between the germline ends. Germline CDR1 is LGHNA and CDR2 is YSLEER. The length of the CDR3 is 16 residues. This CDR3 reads CASSRGWRSTNQPQHF. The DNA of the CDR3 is TGCGCCAGCAGCCGTGGGTGGAGGAGCACCAATCAGCCCCAGCATTTT.

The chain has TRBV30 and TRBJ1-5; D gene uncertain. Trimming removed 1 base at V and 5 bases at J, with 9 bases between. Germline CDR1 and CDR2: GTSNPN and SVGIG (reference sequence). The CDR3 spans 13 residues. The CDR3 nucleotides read TGTGCCTGGAGTGAAGTACTTCATCAGCCCCAGCATTTT. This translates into CAWSEVLHQPQHF.

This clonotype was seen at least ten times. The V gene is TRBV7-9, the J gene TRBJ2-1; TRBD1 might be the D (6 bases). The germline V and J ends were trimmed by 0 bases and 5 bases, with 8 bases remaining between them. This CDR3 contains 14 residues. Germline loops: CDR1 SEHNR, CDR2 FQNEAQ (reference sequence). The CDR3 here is CASSLAQGHNEQFF. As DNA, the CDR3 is TGTGCCAGCAGCTTAGCACAGGGTCACAATGAGCAGTTCTTC.

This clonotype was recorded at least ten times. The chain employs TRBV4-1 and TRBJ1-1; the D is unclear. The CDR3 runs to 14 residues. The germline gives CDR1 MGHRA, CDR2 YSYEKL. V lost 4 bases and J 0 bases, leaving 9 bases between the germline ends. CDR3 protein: CASSPSGVNTEAFF. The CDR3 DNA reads TGCGCCAGCAGCCCGTCCGGGGTGAACACTGAAGCTTTCTTT.

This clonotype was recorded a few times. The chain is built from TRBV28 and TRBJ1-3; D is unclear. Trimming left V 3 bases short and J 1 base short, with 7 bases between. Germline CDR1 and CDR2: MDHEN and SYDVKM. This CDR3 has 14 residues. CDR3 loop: CASSLNMSGNTIYF. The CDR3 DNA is TGTGCCAGCAGTTTGAACATGTCTGGAAACACCATATATTTT.

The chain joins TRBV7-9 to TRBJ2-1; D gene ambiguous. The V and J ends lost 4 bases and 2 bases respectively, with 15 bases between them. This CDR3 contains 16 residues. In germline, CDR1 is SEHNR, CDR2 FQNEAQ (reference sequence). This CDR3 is CASSSPTYTAYNEQFF. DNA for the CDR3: TGTGCCAGCAGCTCCCCGACATATACCGCCTACAATGAGCAGTTCTTC.

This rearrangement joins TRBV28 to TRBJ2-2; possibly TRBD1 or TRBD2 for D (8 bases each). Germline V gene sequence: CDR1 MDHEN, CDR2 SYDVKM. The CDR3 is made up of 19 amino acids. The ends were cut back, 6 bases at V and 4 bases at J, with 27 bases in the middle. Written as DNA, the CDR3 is TGTGCCAGCAGCCCGACAGGGGCGTTAGCGGGAACACCCACCGGGGAGCTGTTTTTT. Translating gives CASSPTGALAGTPTGELFF.

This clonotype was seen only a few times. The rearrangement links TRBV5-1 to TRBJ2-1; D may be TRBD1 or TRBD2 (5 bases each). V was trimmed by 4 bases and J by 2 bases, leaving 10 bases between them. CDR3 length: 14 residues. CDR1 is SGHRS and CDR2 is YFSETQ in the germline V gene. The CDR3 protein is CASSGWGTYNEQFF. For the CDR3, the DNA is TGCGCCAGCAGCGGGTGGGGGACCTACAATGAGCAGTTCTTC.

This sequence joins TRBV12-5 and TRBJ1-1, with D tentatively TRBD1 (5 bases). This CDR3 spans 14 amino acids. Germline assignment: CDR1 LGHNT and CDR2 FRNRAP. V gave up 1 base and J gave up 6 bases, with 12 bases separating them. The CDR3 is CASGLGWDGSEAFF. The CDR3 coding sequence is TGTGCTAGTGGTTTGGGTTGGGACGGGTCTGAAGCTTTCTTT. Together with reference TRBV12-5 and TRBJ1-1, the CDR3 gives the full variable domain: DARVTQTPRHKVTEMGQEVTMRCQPILGHNTVFWYRQTMMQGLELLAYFRNRAPLDDSGMPKDRFSAEMPDATLATLKIQPSEPRDSAVYFCASGLGWDGSEAFFGQGTRLTVV.

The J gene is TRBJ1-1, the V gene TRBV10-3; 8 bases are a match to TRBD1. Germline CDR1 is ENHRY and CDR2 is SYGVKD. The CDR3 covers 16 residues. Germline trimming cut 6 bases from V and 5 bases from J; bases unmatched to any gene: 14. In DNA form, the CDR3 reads TGTGCCATCAGGAGGCGTAGACAGGGGTACTGGACTGAAGCTTTCTTT. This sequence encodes CAIRRRRQGYWTEAFF.

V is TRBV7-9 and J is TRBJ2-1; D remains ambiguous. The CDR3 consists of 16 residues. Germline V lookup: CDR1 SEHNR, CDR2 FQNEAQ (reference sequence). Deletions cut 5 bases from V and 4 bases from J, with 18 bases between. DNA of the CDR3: TGTGCCAGCAGCCCTTATCCTAGGAAAGGGTACAATGAGCAGTTCTTC. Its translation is CASSPYPRKGYNEQFF.